A selection of T cell receptor beta chains follows, all from one sample in a study of cytomegalovirus exposure and HLA in healthy donors. Clones were read by immunoSEQ multiplex PCR, and TCRdb kept only the in-frame ones, dropping some. This sample has about 120,000 clones, with about 84% found just once. The sequencing sample was made of PBMCs. All receptors come from a young woman in good health and CMV-seronegative. Both conserved end residues are trimmed from each CDR3.

TRBV5-5	ASSFGGTVVDTEAF
TRBV14	ASSPRMGLVGSGELF
TRBV7-2	ASSLAPPRDRGYEQY
TRBV6-5	ASSYAGDEQF
TRBV27	ASRRGIEAF
TRBV10-2	ASSDGPEFSYEQY
TRBV9	ASSTRTFSLYNEQF
TRBV6-1	ASSSQGYYNSPLH
TRBV9	ASSELAGGAYNEQF
TRBV7-2	ASSPWAGSTDTQY
TRBV4-1	ASSQVGTGDGYT
TRBV19	ASSRDRGLTNEKLF
TRBV6-5	ASSSDRVGSYEQY
TRBV7-9	ASSWSRPDSSGNTIY
TRBV21-1	ASSKGGPSYEQY
TRBV6-1	ASSGTSADNEQF
TRBV5-1	ASSLLAPGTGTEAF
TRBV7-2	ASSITGGAYEQY
TRBV13	ASSPTSAGGRTDTQY
TRBV23-1	ASFRDRNYNEQF
TRBV5-1	ASSGGENSPLH
TRBV6-5	ASRWLGGSSYEQY